These T cell receptor beta chains were read from a single sample in a study of T cell repertoires in cytomegalovirus infection. TCRdb processed the reads anew with MiXCR; each CDR3 protein has one entry. Of over 300,000 distinct CDR3 sequences in the sample, 9.5% were seen once. The sequencing sample was made of PBMCs. The receptor set was obtained from a human donor in good health (CMV status not recorded). Some clones in this sample may be carry-over from other donors' samples. Each CDR3 is given with its conserved first and last residue. D genes are given only for firm matches. Size is omitted from some rows. Given values are once, few, many or a class for expanded clones.

v_gene: TRBV7-2; abundance: many; j_gene: TRBJ2-3; d_gene: -; CDR3nt: TGTGCCAGCAGCCGTTTCGGAGATACGCAGTATTTT; CDR3aa: CASSRFGDTQYF
v_gene: TRBV7-8; abundance: many; j_gene: TRBJ2-5; d_gene: -; CDR3nt: TGTGCCAGCAGCTTAGGGGGTTTTGTCGAGACCCAGTACTTC; CDR3aa: CASSLGGFVETQYF
v_gene: TRBV7-6; abundance: many; j_gene: TRBJ1-1; d_gene: TRBD1; CDR3nt: TGTGCCAGCAGCTCCTTTCAACCGGGACAGTCGTCCCTCACTGAAGCTTTCTTT; CDR3aa: CASSSFQPGQSSLTEAFF
v_gene: TRBV27; abundance: few; j_gene: TRBJ1-5; d_gene: -; CDR3nt: TGTGCCAGCAGTGCAAACAGGGTGAGGGGATTTAATCAGCCCCAGCATTTT; CDR3aa: CASSANRVRGFNQPQHF
v_gene: TRBV7-2; abundance: many; j_gene: TRBJ2-3; d_gene: -; CDR3nt: TGTGCCAGCATGGTCACCACAGATACGCAGTATTTT; CDR3aa: CASMVTTDTQYF
v_gene: TRBV5-6; abundance: many; j_gene: TRBJ1-1; d_gene: TRBD1; CDR3nt: TGTGCCAGCAGCCAAAGAGGGGGCGCGGGTGGCACTGAAGCTTTCTTT; CDR3aa: CASSQRGGAGGTEAFF
v_gene: TRBV10-3; abundance: few; j_gene: TRBJ2-5; d_gene: -; CDR3nt: TGTGCCACTCAAGGGGGGCAAGAGACCCAGTACTTC; CDR3aa: CATQGGQETQYF
v_gene: TRBV6-2/TRBV6-3; abundance: few; j_gene: TRBJ2-1; d_gene: TRBD2; CDR3nt: TGTGCCAGCACCCCTGTGGGGGGGGTCCGGCATGAGCAGTTCTTC; CDR3aa: CASTPVGGVRHEQFF
v_gene: TRBV6-6; abundance: few; j_gene: TRBJ1-5; d_gene: TRBD1; CDR3nt: TGTGCCAGCAGGGTCCTACAGGGGGATAGCAATCAGCCCCAGCATTTT; CDR3aa: CASRVLQGDSNQPQHF
v_gene: TRBV15; abundance: many; j_gene: TRBJ1-1; d_gene: -; CDR3nt: TGTGCCACCAGCTCCGGCGGGGGTATCGGGAACACTGAAGCTTTCTTT; CDR3aa: CATSSGGGIGNTEAFF
v_gene: TRBV28; abundance: many; j_gene: TRBJ2-5; d_gene: -; CDR3nt: TGTGCCAGCAGTTCCCTCGACTTTCAGACCCAGTACTTC; CDR3aa: CASSSLDFQTQYF
v_gene: TRBV6-8; abundance: few; j_gene: TRBJ1-5; d_gene: -; CDR3nt: TGTGCCAGCAGTTACTCGGGGAAAAATCAGCCCCAGCATTTT; CDR3aa: CASSYSGKNQPQHF
v_gene: TRBV11-3; abundance: many; j_gene: TRBJ2-1; d_gene: -; CDR3nt: TGTGCCAGCAGCCCGGCCCTGAGGAGGGGGCTTGGGGAGCAGTTCTTC; CDR3aa: CASSPALRRGLGEQFF
v_gene: TRBV10-3; abundance: -; j_gene: TRBJ1-2; d_gene: -; CDR3nt: TGTGCCATCAGTGAATCCCAGGGCCGAGGGGGTGGCTACACCTTC; CDR3aa: CAISESQGRGGGYTF
v_gene: TRBV6-8; abundance: -; j_gene: TRBJ2-7; d_gene: -; CDR3nt: TGTGCCAGCAGCTATTCCAGGGCAAACTCCTGGGAGCAGTACTTC; CDR3aa: CASSYSRANSWEQYF
v_gene: TRBV2; abundance: few; j_gene: TRBJ2-1; d_gene: TRBD2; CDR3nt: TGTGCCAGCATAGCGGGGGGCCGCTACAATGAGCAGTTCTTC; CDR3aa: CASIAGGRYNEQFF
v_gene: TRBV12-3/TRBV12-4; abundance: many; j_gene: TRBJ1-2; d_gene: -; CDR3nt: TGTGCCAGCAGTTCTGGACGGATCTATGGCTACACCTTC; CDR3aa: CASSSGRIYGYTF
v_gene: TRBV5-1; abundance: -; j_gene: TRBJ2-1; d_gene: TRBD2; CDR3nt: TGCGCCGGCAGCTCAGGACTAGCTCCTTCCTACAATGAGCAGTTCTTC; CDR3aa: CAGSSGLAPSYNEQFF
v_gene: TRBV5-1; abundance: many; j_gene: TRBJ2-6; d_gene: -; CDR3nt: TGCGCCAGCAGCTCGTTAAACAGGGGGGGATCTGGGGCCAACGTCCTGACTTTC; CDR3aa: CASSSLNRGGSGANVLTF
v_gene: TRBV29-1; abundance: many; j_gene: TRBJ1-1; d_gene: -; CDR3nt: TGCAGCGGGGACGGTCGACTGGGCACTGAAGCTTTCTTT; CDR3aa: CSGDGRLGTEAFF
v_gene: TRBV7-3; abundance: many; j_gene: TRBJ2-1; d_gene: -; CDR3nt: TGTGCCAGCAGCCTAGGCCAGTCTGCGAATGAGCAGTTCTTC; CDR3aa: CASSLGQSANEQFF
v_gene: TRBV6-2/TRBV6-3; abundance: few; j_gene: TRBJ2-7; d_gene: TRBD1; CDR3nt: TGTGCCAGCAGTCCAAGAGGGACAGCTACGTTAGAGCAGTACTTC; CDR3aa: CASSPRGTATLEQYF
v_gene: TRBV7-8; abundance: many; j_gene: TRBJ2-6; d_gene: -; CDR3nt: TGTGCCAGCAGCTTAGCCCGCCGGGGGGCCAACGTCCTGACTTTC; CDR3aa: CASSLARRGANVLTF
v_gene: TRBV19; abundance: -; j_gene: TRBJ1-6; d_gene: TRBD1; CDR3nt: TGTGCCAGTAGTCGCACCGACAGGGAAAATTCACCCCTCCACTTT; CDR3aa: CASSRTDRENSPLHF
v_gene: TRBV4-1; abundance: many; j_gene: TRBJ1-3; d_gene: TRBD1; CDR3nt: TGCGCCAGCAGCCGAGCCACCGGGACAGGGTCAGGAAACACCATATATTTT; CDR3aa: CASSRATGTGSGNTIYF
v_gene: TRBV12-3/TRBV12-4; abundance: many; j_gene: TRBJ2-3; d_gene: -; CDR3nt: TGTGCCAGCAGTCCCTGGGGGGGCGGCACAGATACGCAGTATTTT; CDR3aa: CASSPWGGGTDTQYF
v_gene: TRBV6-5; abundance: many; j_gene: TRBJ1-2; d_gene: -; CDR3nt: TGTGCCAGCAGATCTCCCGTGGGCGGGGGCCCAGCTAACTATGGCTACACCTTC; CDR3aa: CASRSPVGGGPANYGYTF
v_gene: TRBV20-1; abundance: many; j_gene: TRBJ2-4; d_gene: -; CDR3nt: TGCAGTGCTGCCTCAGGGGGGATGGCCAAAAACATTCAGTACTTC; CDR3aa: CSAASGGMAKNIQYF
v_gene: TRBV2; abundance: -; j_gene: TRBJ2-3; d_gene: TRBD2; CDR3nt: TGTGCCAGCAATCTCCAGCGGGGGGCAGATACGCAGTATTTT; CDR3aa: CASNLQRGADTQYF
v_gene: TRBV28; abundance: few; j_gene: TRBJ2-7; d_gene: TRBD1; CDR3nt: TGTGCCAGCAGCCGTCGGGGACAGCTTTTCTCCTACGAGCAGTACTTC; CDR3aa: CASSRRGQLFSYEQYF
v_gene: TRBV28; abundance: -; j_gene: TRBJ2-3; d_gene: -; CDR3nt: TGTGCCAGCACCTGGGGGAGTAGCACAGATACGCAGTATTTT; CDR3aa: CASTWGSSTDTQYF
v_gene: TRBV4-1; abundance: -; j_gene: TRBJ2-5; d_gene: -; CDR3nt: TGTGCCAGCGGCCCTGTGGGGGATGGAGAGACCCAGTACTTC; CDR3aa: CASGPVGDGETQYF
v_gene: TRBV19; abundance: few; j_gene: TRBJ1-5; d_gene: TRBD1; CDR3nt: TGTGCCAGTACCCTCCGGGACAGCACTAATCAGCCCCAGCATTTT; CDR3aa: CASTLRDSTNQPQHF
v_gene: TRBV28; abundance: many; j_gene: TRBJ1-2; d_gene: -; CDR3nt: TGTGCCAGCAGTTTAAGCGTCAGCGGCTACACCTTC; CDR3aa: CASSLSVSGYTF
v_gene: TRBV7-6; abundance: few; j_gene: TRBJ2-7; d_gene: TRBD1; CDR3nt: TGTGCCAGTAACCGGGGACAGGGTTACTACGAGCAGTACTTC; CDR3aa: CASNRGQGYYEQYF
v_gene: TRBV6-2/TRBV6-3; abundance: -; j_gene: TRBJ2-7; d_gene: -; CDR3nt: TGTGCCAGCATGAGGACACGCTCCTACGAGCAGTACTTC; CDR3aa: CASMRTRSYEQYF
v_gene: TRBV20-1; abundance: -; j_gene: TRBJ2-5; d_gene: -; CDR3nt: TGCAGTGCGGACGAAGAGACCCAGTACTTC; CDR3aa: CSADEETQYF
v_gene: TRBV7-6; abundance: many; j_gene: TRBJ1-2; d_gene: -; CDR3nt: TGTGCCAGCAGCCCCGGGACAAACAACTATGGCTACACCTTC; CDR3aa: CASSPGTNNYGYTF
v_gene: TRBV20-1; abundance: few; j_gene: TRBJ2-1; d_gene: TRBD1; CDR3nt: TGCAGTGCTTTAACGGGACAGGGTGTAGGTGAGCAGTTCTTC; CDR3aa: CSALTGQGVGEQFF
v_gene: TRBV5-4; abundance: -; j_gene: TRBJ1-2; d_gene: -; CDR3nt: TGTGCCAGCAGCTTGGCCGGTCCATCGTCCTATGGCTACACCTTC; CDR3aa: CASSLAGPSSYGYTF
v_gene: TRBV7-2; abundance: many; j_gene: TRBJ2-3; d_gene: -; CDR3nt: TGTGCCAGCAGCCTAGGGGCGGGTCCCTTCACAGATACGCAGTATTTT; CDR3aa: CASSLGAGPFTDTQYF
v_gene: TRBV7-2; abundance: -; j_gene: TRBJ1-1; d_gene: -; CDR3nt: TGTGCCAGCAGCTTTCAGGGAGGGGCTGAAGCTTTCTTT; CDR3aa: CASSFQGGAEAFF
v_gene: TRBV7-2; abundance: many; j_gene: TRBJ2-7; d_gene: TRBD2; CDR3nt: TGTGCCAGCAGCTTAGTGGGGGGGGTTTCCTACGAGCAGTACTTC; CDR3aa: CASSLVGGVSYEQYF
v_gene: TRBV12-3/TRBV12-4; abundance: -; j_gene: TRBJ2-1; d_gene: TRBD2; CDR3nt: TGTGCCAGCAGTCCGCGGGGGGCCGGAAACAATGAGCAGTTCTTC; CDR3aa: CASSPRGAGNNEQFF
v_gene: TRBV7-2; abundance: many; j_gene: TRBJ2-2; d_gene: -; CDR3nt: TGTGCCAGCAGCTTATTCCCCAACAAACCCTGGGAGCTGTTTTTT; CDR3aa: CASSLFPNKPWELFF
v_gene: TRBV7-2; abundance: many; j_gene: TRBJ2-3; d_gene: TRBD2; CDR3nt: TGTGCCAGCAGCTTAGAGGGACTAGCGGGGGAACTCACAGATACGCAGTATTTT; CDR3aa: CASSLEGLAGELTDTQYF
v_gene: TRBV7-2; abundance: many; j_gene: TRBJ2-1; d_gene: -; CDR3nt: TGTGCCACCACCGGGACCCACAACTACAATGAGCAGTTCTTC; CDR3aa: CATTGTHNYNEQFF
v_gene: TRBV11-1; abundance: many; j_gene: TRBJ2-7; d_gene: TRBD1; CDR3nt: TGTGCCAGCAGCGAGGGGACAGGGGGGTTCTACGAGCAGTACTTC; CDR3aa: CASSEGTGGFYEQYF
v_gene: TRBV9; abundance: -; j_gene: TRBJ2-3; d_gene: TRBD2; CDR3nt: TGTGCCAGCAGCGGAGGAGGGACTAGGGCCACAGATACGCAGTATTTT; CDR3aa: CASSGGGTRATDTQYF
v_gene: TRBV6-2/TRBV6-3; abundance: many; j_gene: TRBJ1-1; d_gene: -; CDR3nt: TGTGCCAGCAGTTTCAGGGTGATGAACACTGAAGCTTTCTTT; CDR3aa: CASSFRVMNTEAFF
v_gene: TRBV19; abundance: few; j_gene: TRBJ2-7; d_gene: -; CDR3nt: TGTGCCAGTAAAGGGACGGGGTCATACGAGCAGTACTTC; CDR3aa: CASKGTGSYEQYF
v_gene: TRBV28; abundance: few; j_gene: TRBJ1-5; d_gene: -; CDR3nt: TGTGCCAGCAGCTCCAGGGTGGGGGACAATCAGCCCCAGCATTTT; CDR3aa: CASSSRVGDNQPQHF
v_gene: TRBV19; abundance: few; j_gene: TRBJ1-3; d_gene: -; CDR3nt: TGTGCCAGTAGTACAGCATCTGGAAACACCATATATTTT; CDR3aa: CASSTASGNTIYF
v_gene: TRBV11-2; abundance: few; j_gene: TRBJ2-4; d_gene: -; CDR3nt: TGTGCCAGCAGCGCTCGCGGGGGCGGGAGTTTTGGAGCCAAAAACATTCAGTACTTC; CDR3aa: CASSARGGGSFGAKNIQYF
v_gene: TRBV28; abundance: -; j_gene: TRBJ1-5; d_gene: TRBD1; CDR3nt: TGTGCCAGCAGTTTGACAGGGAGGTATCAGCCCCAGCATTTT; CDR3aa: CASSLTGRYQPQHF
v_gene: TRBV19; abundance: -; j_gene: TRBJ1-2; d_gene: -; CDR3nt: TGTGCCAGCCTATCAGGGTTTGACTATGGCTACACCTTC; CDR3aa: CASLSGFDYGYTF
v_gene: TRBV27; abundance: -; j_gene: TRBJ1-2; d_gene: -; CDR3nt: TGTGCCAGCAGTGTAGTAGGCCCCCACACGGGGTCTGGCTACACCTTC; CDR3aa: CASSVVGPHTGSGYTF
v_gene: TRBV28; abundance: -; j_gene: TRBJ1-4; d_gene: -; CDR3nt: TGTGCCAGCAGCCGCCTCCAGCCAGGCAATGAAAAACTGTTTTTT; CDR3aa: CASSRLQPGNEKLFF
v_gene: TRBV24-1; abundance: -; j_gene: TRBJ2-7; d_gene: -; CDR3nt: TGTGCCACCAGCTCCTCCCGGGACGGCCGGTCCTACGAGCAGTACTTC; CDR3aa: CATSSSRDGRSYEQYF